This T cell receptor (beta chain) was identified during a study of blood T cell repertoires in COVID-19. At the level of the study: Sites in the United States, Italy and Spain provided acute and convalescent COVID-19 samples. Nucleic acid was either cDNA or gDNA, and it came from T cells, B-cell-depleted T cells, or PBMCs.

Germline loops: CDR1 SEHNR, CDR2 FQNEAQ (reference sequence). The junction had 7 bases not matched to a gene; V was cut back by 5 bases and J by 6 bases. This CDR3 spans 15 amino acids. In the study's own analysis: Cell counts per sample came from amplifying reference gene primers. TCRdb's table, derived via immunoSEQ multiplex PCR, lists solely in-frame clones and lacks some. That table gives V, J and clone size, and the DNA gave D and trimming. There are over 120,000 clones in the sample; 80% to 90% occur only once, and roughly 3.9% lies in the top ten. The sequence derives from a man aged 45-65 years who had recovered from COVID-19. Sample: PBMCs or T cells enriched from blood (not recorded which). This sequence joins TRBV7-9 and TRBJ2-1; 10 positions match TRBD2. The CDR3 DNA follows: TGTGCCAGCAGCCAGAAACTAGCGGGAACCAATGAGCAGTTCTTC. Translation: CASSQKLAGTNEQFF.